This entry concerns a single T cell receptor beta chain. The antigen remains undetermined. Other DNA sequences of this sample code for an identical CDR3. CDR3 length: 18 amino acids. V lost 5 bases, J lost 0 bases, and 13 bases stayed unmatched. Germline V gene lookup returns CDR1 SGHVS and CDR2 FNYEAQ. This specimen comes from a study of OX40 agonist ivuxolimab in advanced cancers. The overall study: Patients received ivuxolimab, an intravenous treatment, every 2 weeks at 0.01 to 10 mg/kg. Study findings and constraints: Both CD4+ and CD8+ T cell populations in blood had undergone clonal expansion by week 6 at 0.1 to 3.0 mg/kg.

The repertoire was sequenced with immunoSEQ multiplex PCR; TCRdb's copy has only in-frame clones and lacks some. The repertoire holds 12,000 to 15,000 clones, with about 90% as singletons. This receptor was identified in an adult with an advanced solid tumor such as melanoma, head and neck, liver or kidney cancer. This material consisted of CD4+ or CD8+ T cells sorted from blood, taken in a trial of the OX40 agonist ivuxolimab. The chain joins TRBV7-6 to TRBJ1-5; 7 bases are shared with TRBD1. The CDR3 protein is CASSPVVGGEPSNQPQHF. The CDR3 DNA sequence: TGTGCCAGCAGCCCTGTAGTAGGGGGCGAACCTAGCAATCAGCCCCAGCATTTT.